These 16 T cell receptor beta chains were sequenced from one sample in a study of breast tumors, draining lymph nodes, adjacent tissues. Samples came from axillary lymph nodes draining the breast cancer. TCRdb reprocessed the multiplex PCR reads with MiXCR, giving one entry per CDR3 protein. The sample includes fewer than 200,000 distinct CDR3 sequences, roughly a third of them seen just once. Material: axillary lymph node tissue. The receptors stem from a female donor with breast cancer. Some clones in this sample may be carry-over from other donors' samples.

This clonotype was seen repeatedly, ten times or more. This rearrangement joins TRBV5-6 to TRBJ1-4, with 8 bases identical to TRBD1. The CDR3 runs to 13 residues. Germline V CDR1 and CDR2: SGHDT, YYEEEE. The V and J ends lost 4 bases and 4 bases, in that order; junction bases with no gene match: 0. CDR3 sequence (DNA): TGTGCCAGCAGCGACAGGGGTAATGAAAAACTGTTTTTT. Its protein is CASSDRGNEKLFF.

This clonotype was counted ten times or more. V is TRBV14 and J is TRBJ1-2; no clear D. This CDR3 is 15 amino acids long. V lost 3 bases and J 4 bases, leaving 15 bases between the germline ends. CDR1 SGHDN and CDR2 FVKESK come from the germline V gene. The CDR3, as DNA: TGTGCCAGCAGCCAGTGGGTTGGTTTCGGCTATGGCTACACCTTC. Translating gives CASSQWVGFGYGYTF.

This clonotype was seen at least ten times. The CDR3 sequence is CATETGQGENSPLHF. The CDR3, as DNA: TGTGCCACTGAGACGGGACAGGGCGAGAATTCACCCCTCCACTTT. The chain joins TRBV10-3 to TRBJ1-6; 9 nucleotides agree with TRBD1. Germline loops: CDR1 ENHRY, CDR2 SYGVKD. Germline trimming cut 10 bases from V and 7 bases from J; bases unmatched to any gene: 11. The CDR3 has 15 amino acids.

This clonotype was recorded at least ten times. In nucleotides, the CDR3 is TGTGCCAGCAGCTTAGGGGTTATGTACGAGCAGTACTTC. It translates to CASSLGVMYEQYF. J is TRBJ2-7 and V is TRBV7-8; no firm D call. V dropped 1 base and J dropped 4 bases, with 8 bases sitting between them. There are 13 residues in the CDR3. The germline V gene encodes CDR1 SGHVS and CDR2 FQNEAQ.

This clonotype occurred many times. The chain links TRBV11-2 to TRBJ2-3; D tentatively fits TRBD1 or TRBD2 (5 bases each). V shed 7 bases and J shed 4 bases, with 12 bases lying between them. Germline CDR1 and CDR2: SGHAT and FQNNGV. The CDR3 has 13 residues. This CDR3 reads CASNRGWSDTQYF. The CDR3 bases are TGTGCCAGCAACCGGGGCTGGTCAGATACGCAGTATTTT.

This clonotype was detected ten times or more. The CDR3 DNA reads TGTGCCAGCAGCCTACCTAGCGGGGGGGCCAATAGGCACGAGCAGTACTTC. It encodes CASSLPSGGANRHEQYF. The genes are TRBV7-6 and TRBJ2-7, with 12 bases matching TRBD2. The CDR3 runs to 17 residues. Per germline, CDR1 SGHVS and CDR2 FNYEAQ. The V gene end was trimmed by 5 bases and the J gene end by 5 bases; junction bases not matched to a gene: 13. The full variable domain, rest sourced from reference TRBV7-6 and TRBJ2-7, is GAGVSQSPRYKVTKRGQDVALRCDPISGHVSLYWYRQALGQGPEFLTYFNYEAQQDKSGLPNDRFSAERPEGSISTLTIQRTEQRDSAMYRCASSLPSGGANRHEQYFGPGTRLTVT.

Many counts were recorded for this clonotype. J is TRBJ2-7 and V is TRBV4-2, with D perhaps given as TRBD1 or TRBD2 (5 bases each). With 4 bases removed from V and 1 base from J, the gap between germline ends came to 14 bases. Per germline, CDR1 LGHNA and CDR2 YNFKEQ. This CDR3 spans 15 amino acids. CDR3 region: CASSRDLTSSYEQYF. CDR3 sequence (DNA): TGTGCCAGCAGCCGGGACCTTACTAGTTCCTACGAGCAGTACTTC.

In this sample, this clonotype turned up many times. The chain carries TRBV6-6 and TRBJ2-3; D unclear. The CDR3 has 17 residues. V was shortened by 6 bases and J by 3 bases, with 22 bases between the two germline ends. Germline V CDR1 and CDR2: MNHNY, SVGAGI (reference sequence). The CDR3 DNA follows: TGTGCCAGCAGGCTACTGGCCATAAGAAGTCGGACAGATACGCAGTATTTT. It is translated as CASRLLAIRSRTDTQYF.

Ten or more counts support this clonotype. The chain links TRBV11-2 to TRBJ2-7; 11 nucleotides align to TRBD2. The junction had 1 base not matched to a gene; V was cut back by 4 bases and J by 2 bases. CDR3 length: 14 residues. The germline gives CDR1 SGHAT, CDR2 FQNNGV. In DNA, the CDR3 is TGTGCCAGCAGCTCGACTAGCGGGGCCTACGAGCAGTACTTC. The encoded protein is CASSSTSGAYEQYF.

Concerning this clonotype itself: This may stem from a read error, because a much larger clone lies one nucleotide away. The chain carries TRBV6-1 and TRBJ2-5; weak D call: TRBD1 (7 bases). Germline CDR1 is MNHNS and CDR2 is SASEGT. Trimming pared 5 bases from V and 3 bases from J, leaving 19 bases between. The CDR3 has 16 amino acids. CDR3 protein: CASSQGAGGLEETQYF. In nucleotides, the CDR3 is TGTGCCAGCAGTCAAGGGGCAGGGGGGCTAGAAGAGACCCAGTACTTC.

This clonotype was observed a few times. The chain recombines TRBV7-2 with TRBJ1-3; D gene uncertain. Germline V lookup: CDR1 SGHTA, CDR2 FQGNSA. V lost 1 base to trimming and J lost 0 bases, with 10 bases between them. The CDR3 runs to 16 residues. CDR3 DNA sequence: TGTGCCAGCAGCTTAGAAGGGAGAGGCTCTGGAAACACCATATATTTT. Amino acids: CASSLEGRGSGNTIYF.

This chain connects TRBV6-2 or TRBV6-3 to TRBJ1-6; no definite D call. The CDR3 spans 14 residues. V was pared by 5 bases and J by 7 bases, with 12 bases between. Germline CDR1 is MNHEY and CDR2 is SVGEGT. CDR3: CASSPPPRNSPLHF. As DNA, the CDR3 is TGTGCCAGCAGTCCCCCTCCTAGGAATTCACCCCTCCACTTT.

V usage is TRBV19 and J usage is TRBJ2-5; D may match TRBD1 or TRBD2 (6 bases each). V was trimmed by 4 bases and J by 9 bases, leaving 18 bases between them. The CDR3 totals 14 residues. Germline assignment: CDR1 LNHDA and CDR2 SQIVND (reference sequence). The CDR3 sequence: CASSRVGGLFPQYF. Here the CDR3 DNA reads TGTGCCAGTAGTAGGGTGGGGGGCCTTTTTCCCCAGTACTTC. The whole variable domain, remainder taken from reference TRBV19 and TRBJ2-5, is DGGITQSPKYLFRKEGQNVTLSCEQNLNHDAMYWYRQDPGQGLRLIYYSQIVNDFQKGDIAEGYSVSREKKESFPLTVTSAQKNPTAFYLCASSRVGGLFPQYFGPGTRLLVL.

With regard to this clonotype: A much more abundant neighbour one base away suggests this may be a read error. The rearrangement joins TRBV19 to TRBJ2-2, with D perhaps TRBD1 (6 bases). The V end was cut by 3 bases, the J end by 6 bases, with 11 bases between. The germline CDR1 and CDR2 sequences are LNHDA and SQIVND (reference sequence). The CDR3 sequence is 14 residues long. CDR3 coding DNA: TGTGCCAGTAGTATGAGAGGGGGAGCCGGGGAGCTGTTTTTT. It translates to CASSMRGGAGELFF.

This clonotype has ten or more counts. In nucleotides, the CDR3 is TGTGCCAGCAGCGTAGGGGACAGACCACCAGAGTACTATGGCTACACCTTC. The encoded protein is CASSVGDRPPEYYGYTF. The chain employs TRBV9 and TRBJ1-2, with 7 positions matching TRBD1. CDR3 length equals 17 residues. Unmatched junction bases numbered 11, after V lost 0 bases and J lost 3 bases. Per the germline V gene, CDR1 is SGDLS and CDR2 is YYNGEE.

This clonotype was picked up one time. V usage is TRBV28 and J usage is TRBJ1-2; TRBD1 might be the D (6 bases). Germline V gene data show CDR1 as MDHEN and CDR2 as SYDVKM. CDR3 length: 14 residues. Trimming took 4 bases from V and 4 from J, leaving 13 bases between them. The CDR3 DNA follows: TGTGCCAGCAGTTCGGGGGGCGGCTGCTATGGCTACACCTTC. Residues: CASSSGGGCYGYTF.